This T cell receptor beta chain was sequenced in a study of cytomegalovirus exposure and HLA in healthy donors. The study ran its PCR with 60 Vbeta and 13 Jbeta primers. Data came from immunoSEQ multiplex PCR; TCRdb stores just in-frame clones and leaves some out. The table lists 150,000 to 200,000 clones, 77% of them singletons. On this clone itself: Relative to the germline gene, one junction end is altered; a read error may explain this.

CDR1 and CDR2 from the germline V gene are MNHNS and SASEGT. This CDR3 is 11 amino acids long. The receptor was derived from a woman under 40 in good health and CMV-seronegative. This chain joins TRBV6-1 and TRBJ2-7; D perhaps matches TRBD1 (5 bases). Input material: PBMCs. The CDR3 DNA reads TGTGCCAGCAATCGACAGTCCTCATTGGAATTC. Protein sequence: CASNRQSSLEF.